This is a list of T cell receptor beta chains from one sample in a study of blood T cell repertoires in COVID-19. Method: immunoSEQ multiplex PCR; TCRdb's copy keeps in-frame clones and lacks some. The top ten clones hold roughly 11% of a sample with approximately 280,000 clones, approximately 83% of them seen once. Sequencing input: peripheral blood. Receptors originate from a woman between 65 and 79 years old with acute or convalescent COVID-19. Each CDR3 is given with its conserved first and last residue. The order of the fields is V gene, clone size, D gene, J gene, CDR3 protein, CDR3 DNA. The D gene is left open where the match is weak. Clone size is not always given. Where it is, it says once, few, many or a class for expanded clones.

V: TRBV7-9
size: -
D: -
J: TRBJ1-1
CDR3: CASSLAGTAAFF
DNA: TGTGCCAGCAGCTTAGCAGGTACAGCAGCTTTCTTT

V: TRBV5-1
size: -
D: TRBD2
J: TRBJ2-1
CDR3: CASSLVREAGALYNEQFF
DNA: TGCGCCAGCAGCCTAGTTCGGGAAGCGGGGGCTCTCTACAATGAGCAGTTCTTC

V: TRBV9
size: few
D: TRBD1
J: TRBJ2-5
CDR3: CASSVGPLDRGKETQYF
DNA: TGTGCCAGCAGCGTAGGGCCTTTGGACAGGGGAAAAGAGACCCAGTACTTC

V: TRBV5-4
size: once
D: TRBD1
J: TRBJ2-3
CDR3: CASREGARDTQYF
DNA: TGTGCCAGCAGAGAGGGGGCGCGGGATACGCAGTATTTT

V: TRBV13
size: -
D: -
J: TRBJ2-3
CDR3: CASSLGGLRDTQYF
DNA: TGTGCCAGCAGCTTAGGCGGCTTGCGGGATACGCAGTATTTT

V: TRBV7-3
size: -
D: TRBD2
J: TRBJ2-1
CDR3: CASSSQTGGGSYNEQFF
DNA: TGTGCCAGCAGCTCTCAGACGGGGGGAGGCTCCTACAATGAGCAGTTCTTC

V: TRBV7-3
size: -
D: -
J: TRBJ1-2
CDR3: CASSLNSVSGGYTF
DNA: TGTGCCAGCAGCTTAAACTCCGTGTCGGGTGGCTACACCTTC

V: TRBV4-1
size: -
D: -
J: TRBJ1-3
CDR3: CASSQDPGRGNTIYF
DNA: TGCGCCAGCAGCCAAGATCCGGGTAGGGGAAACACCATATATTTT

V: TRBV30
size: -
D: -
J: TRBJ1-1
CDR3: CAWSPPEIGVLAFF
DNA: TGTGCCTGGAGTCCTCCGGAGATAGGTGTTTTGGCTTTCTTT

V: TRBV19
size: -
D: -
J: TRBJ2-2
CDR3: CASSIRGWGTGELFF
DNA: TGTGCCAGTAGTATCAGGGGTTGGGGCACCGGGGAGCTGTTTTTT

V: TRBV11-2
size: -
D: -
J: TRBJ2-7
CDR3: CASSSTDSYEQYF
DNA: TGTGCCAGCAGCTCCACGGACAGTTACGAGCAGTACTTC

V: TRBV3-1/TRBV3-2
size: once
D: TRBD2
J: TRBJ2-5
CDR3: CASSQLVGTSRETQYF
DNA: TGTGCCAGCAGCCAACTAGTTGGGACTAGCAGAGAGACCCAGTACTTC

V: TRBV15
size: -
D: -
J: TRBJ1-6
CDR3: CATSREANSPLHF
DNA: TGTGCCACCAGCAGAGAAGCGAATTCACCCCTCCACTTT

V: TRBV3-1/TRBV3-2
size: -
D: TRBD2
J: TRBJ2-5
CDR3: CASSRREGIETQYF
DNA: TGTGCCAGCAGCCGGCGGGAGGGCATCGAGACCCAGTACTTC

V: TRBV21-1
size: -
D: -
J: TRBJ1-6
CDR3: CASSLGPNSPLHF
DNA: TGTGCCAGCAGCTTGGGCCCCAATTCACCCCTCCACTTT

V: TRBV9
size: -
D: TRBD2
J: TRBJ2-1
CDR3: CASSVATSGGVNEQFF
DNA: TGTGCCAGCAGCGTAGCAACTAGCGGGGGGGTGAATGAGCAGTTCTTC

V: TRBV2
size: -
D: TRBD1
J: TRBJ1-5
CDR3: CASSEGTADQPQHF
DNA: TGTGCCAGCAGTGAGGGGACAGCTGATCAGCCCCAGCATTTT

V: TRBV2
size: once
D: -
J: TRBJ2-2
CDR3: CASSFYTGELFF
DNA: TGTGCCAGCAGCTTTTACACCGGGGAGCTGTTTTTT

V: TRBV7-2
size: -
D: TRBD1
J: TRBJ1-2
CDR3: CASSLGGTGGHGYTF
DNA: TGTGCCAGCAGCTTAGGTGGGACAGGGGGGCATGGCTACACCTTC

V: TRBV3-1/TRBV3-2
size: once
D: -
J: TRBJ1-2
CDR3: CASSQSIGPGWSGNGYTF
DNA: TGTGCCAGCAGCCAATCCATCGGTCCAGGTTGGTCAGGAAATGGCTACACCTTC

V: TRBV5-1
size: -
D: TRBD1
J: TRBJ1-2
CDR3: CASSLGQAPILGGYTF
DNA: TGCGCCAGCAGCCTGGGACAGGCTCCCATTCTAGGTGGCTACACCTTC

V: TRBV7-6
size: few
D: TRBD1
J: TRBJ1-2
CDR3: CASSLGQGIRDGYTF
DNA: TGTGCCAGCAGCTTGGGACAGGGGATAAGGGATGGCTACACCTTC

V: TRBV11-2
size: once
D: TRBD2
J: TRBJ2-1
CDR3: CASSLRGPGLVAEQFF
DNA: TGTGCCAGCAGCTTAAGAGGTCCGGGACTAGTCGCTGAGCAGTTCTTC

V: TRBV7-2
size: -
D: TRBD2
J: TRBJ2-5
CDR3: CASSLLRASGSIGETQYF
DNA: TGTGCCAGCAGCTTACTTCGTGCTAGCGGGTCGATCGGAGAGACCCAGTACTTC

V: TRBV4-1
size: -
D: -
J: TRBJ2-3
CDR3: CASSQGTVADTQYF
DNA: TGCGCCAGCAGCCAAGGGACAGTCGCAGATACGCAGTATTTT

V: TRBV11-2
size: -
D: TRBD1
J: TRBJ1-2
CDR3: CASSLAAGGLSYGYTF
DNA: TGTGCCAGCAGCTTAGCGGCAGGGGGCTTGAGCTATGGCTACACCTTC

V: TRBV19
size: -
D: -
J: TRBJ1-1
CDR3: CASISGVAFF
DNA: TGTGCCAGTATTTCGGGGGTCGCTTTCTTT

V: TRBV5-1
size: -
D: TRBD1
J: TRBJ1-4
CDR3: CASSITRGREKLFF
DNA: TGCGCCAGCAGCATAACCAGGGGGAGGGAAAAACTGTTTTTT

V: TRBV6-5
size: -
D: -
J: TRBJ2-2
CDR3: CASIDRVTGELFF
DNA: TGTGCCAGCATCGACAGAGTCACCGGGGAGCTGTTTTTT

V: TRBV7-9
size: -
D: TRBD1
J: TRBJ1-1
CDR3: CASSPSGTGSGTEAFF
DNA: TGTGCCAGCAGCCCCAGTGGGACAGGGTCGGGCACTGAAGCTTTCTTT

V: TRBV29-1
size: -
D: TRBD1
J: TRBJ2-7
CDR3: CSVEGTRDRAYEQYF
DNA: TGCAGCGTTGAAGGGACCCGGGACAGGGCCTACGAGCAGTACTTC

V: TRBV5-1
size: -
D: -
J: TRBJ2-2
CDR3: CAIGTGESNTGELFF
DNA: TGCGCCATAGGTACCGGGGAGTCGAACACCGGGGAGCTGTTTTTT

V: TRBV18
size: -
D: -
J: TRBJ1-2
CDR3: CASSPSSGGEGGYTF
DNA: TGTGCCAGCTCACCCTCCAGCGGCGGAGAGGGTGGCTACACCTTC

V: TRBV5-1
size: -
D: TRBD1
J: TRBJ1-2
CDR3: CASSRDRDGYTF
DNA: TGCGCCAGCAGCCGAGACAGGGATGGCTACACCTTC

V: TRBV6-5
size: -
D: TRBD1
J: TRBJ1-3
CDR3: CASKKGGASGNTIYF
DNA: TGTGCCAGCAAAAAAGGGGGCGCCTCTGGAAACACCATATATTTT

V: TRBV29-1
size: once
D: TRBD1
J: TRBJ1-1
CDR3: CSVEALTGWGTEAFF
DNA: TGCAGCGTTGAAGCCTTGACAGGGTGGGGGACTGAAGCTTTCTTT

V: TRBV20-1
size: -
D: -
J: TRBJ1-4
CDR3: CSASSGTDEKLFF
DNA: TGCAGTGCTAGTTCCGGTACGGATGAAAAACTGTTTTTT

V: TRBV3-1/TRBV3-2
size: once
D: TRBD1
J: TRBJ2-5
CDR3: CASSLRDSKETQYF
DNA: TGTGCCAGCAGCCTCCGGGACAGTAAAGAGACCCAGTACTTC

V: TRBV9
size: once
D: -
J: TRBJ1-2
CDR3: CASSVGRANYGYTF
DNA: TGTGCCAGCAGCGTAGGCAGGGCCAACTATGGCTACACCTTC

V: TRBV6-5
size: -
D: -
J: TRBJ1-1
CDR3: CASSYGESNTEAFF
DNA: TGTGCCAGCAGTTACGGGGAGTCGAACACTGAAGCTTTCTTT

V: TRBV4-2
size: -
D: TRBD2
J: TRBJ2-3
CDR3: CASSQEQRGTDTQYF
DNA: TGTGCCAGCAGCCAAGAGCAGCGGGGGACAGATACGCAGTATTTT

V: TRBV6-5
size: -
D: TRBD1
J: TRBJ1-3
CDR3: CASRPDRGRNTIYF
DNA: TGTGCCAGCAGACCGGACAGGGGTAGAAACACCATATATTTT

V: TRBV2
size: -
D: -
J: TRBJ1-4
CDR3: CASTQGITSQLFF
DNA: TGTGCCAGCACCCAGGGAATTACATCGCAACTGTTTTTT

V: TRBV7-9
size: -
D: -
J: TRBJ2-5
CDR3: CASSLARQGTETQYF
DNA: TGTGCCAGCAGCTTAGCGCGTCAGGGGACGGAGACCCAGTACTTC

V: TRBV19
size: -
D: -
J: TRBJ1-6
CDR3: CASSDRPSSYNSPLHF
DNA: TGTGCCAGTAGCGACAGACCATCCTCCTATAATTCACCCCTCCACTTT

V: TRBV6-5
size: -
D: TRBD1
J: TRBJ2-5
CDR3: CASSYRGLMQETQYF
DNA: TGTGCCAGCAGTTACAGGGGGCTGATGCAAGAGACCCAGTACTTC

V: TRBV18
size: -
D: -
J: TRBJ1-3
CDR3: CASSPSPTRSGNTIYF
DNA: TGTGCCAGCTCACCCAGCCCGACACGGTCTGGAAACACCATATATTTT

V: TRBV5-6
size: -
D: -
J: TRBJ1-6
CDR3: CASSRWGVLHFSPLHF
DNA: TGTGCCAGCAGCAGGTGGGGGGTATTACACTTCTCACCCCTCCACTTT

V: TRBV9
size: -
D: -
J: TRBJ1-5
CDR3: CASSVAGSGQPQHF
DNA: TGTGCCAGCAGCGTAGCCGGATCGGGTCAGCCCCAGCATTTT

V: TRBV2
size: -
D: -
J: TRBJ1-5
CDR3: CASSEAGGYGNQPQHF
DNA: TGTGCCAGCAGTGAAGCGGGGGGGTATGGCAATCAGCCCCAGCATTTT

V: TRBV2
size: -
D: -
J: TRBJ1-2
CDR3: CASSVEGIYGYTF
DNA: TGTGCCAGCAGTGTGGAGGGGATCTATGGCTACACCTTC

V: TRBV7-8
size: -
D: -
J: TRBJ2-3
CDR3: CASSPTSGTDTQYF
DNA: TGTGCCAGCAGCCCTACGAGTGGCACAGATACGCAGTATTTT

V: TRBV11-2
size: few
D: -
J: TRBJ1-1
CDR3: CASSLAGSLNTEAFF
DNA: TGTGCCAGCAGCTTAGCAGGTTCCCTGAACACTGAAGCTTTCTTT

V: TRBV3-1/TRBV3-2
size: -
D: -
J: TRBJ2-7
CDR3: CASRPGNGEQYF
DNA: TGTGCCAGCCGGCCAGGGAATGGGGAGCAGTACTTC

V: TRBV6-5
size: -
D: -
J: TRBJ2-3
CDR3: CASGRRRADTQYF
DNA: TGTGCCAGCGGAAGGCGGAGAGCAGATACGCAGTATTTT